This TCR beta chain was profiled in a study of T cell repertoires in cytomegalovirus infection. This clonotype was seen more than once but under ten times. In TCRdb, the reads were re-called with MiXCR into one record per CDR3 protein. The table lists around 330,000 distinct CDR3 sequences, around a sixth of them singletons. J gave up 6 bases and V 5 bases, and 5 bases lay outside the gene matches. The CDR3 consists of 13 residues. The germline CDR1 and CDR2 sequences are MDHEN and SYDVKM. Specimen: PBMCs. V and J are TRBV28 and TRBJ1-2, with TRBD1 matching over 8 bases. This clonotype was sampled from a human donor in good health (CMV status not recorded). Some clones in this sample may be carry-over from other donors' samples. The CDR3 DNA sequence: TGTGCCAGCAGTCCGCAGGGGGCGGATGGCTACACCTTC. This codes for CASSPQGADGYTF.